This TCR beta chain originates from a study of patients and donors after allogeneic stem cell transplantation. The sample holds one count of this clonotype. The ends were cut back, 3 bases at V and 1 base at J, with 11 bases in the middle. The CDR3 has 15 residues. Germline-derived CDR1 and CDR2 are MNHEY and SMNVEV (reference sequence). In TCRdb, the RT-PCR reads were re-called with MiXCR into one record per CDR3 protein. The top ten hold under 70% of the sample, which has tens of thousands of distinct CDR3 sequences, roughly 43% seen once. The chain combines TRBV27 with TRBJ2-3; D remains unclear. This receptor was obtained from a human donor who was either an allogeneic HSCT recipient or a stem cell or donor lymphocyte infusion donor (not recorded which). It is not recorded whose cells these are; they may come from a transplant donor. What was sequenced was blood, either unsorted or a sorted T cell fraction (not recorded which). The CDR3 region is CASSFSPTGTDTQYF. The CDR3 DNA is TGTGCCAGCAGTTTTAGTCCAACTGGCACAGATACGCAGTATTTT.